This TCR beta chain was retrieved from a study of CD8+ T cells in alopecia areata. Overall study: Tofacitinib was taken orally by treated patients, and the dose was 5 to 10 mg twice daily.

The sample's treatment: oral pan-JAK inhibitor, 5-10 mg twice daily. Extraction and reverse transcription of RNA yielded cDNA as the sequencing template. TCRdb's copy holds only in-frame clones and misses some; the assay was immunoSEQ multiplex PCR. The data show roughly 98,000 clones, approximately 66% seen once. Study outcomes and limitations: In scalp and blood during tofacitinib, many expanded lesional clones persisted. Whereas mice showed it more clearly, TCR sharing across patients was murkier, possibly because of HLA.

This CDR3 is 13 amino acids long. Germline assignment: CDR1 SGHDT and CDR2 YYEEEE. V was shortened by 0 bases and J by 0 bases, with 4 bases between the two germline ends. In the case of this clone: What it binds is not known.

This TCR came from a human donor with alopecia areata. This rearrangement joins TRBV5-6 to TRBJ2-7; D ambiguous. The material sequenced was CD8+ T cells sorted from blood, taken at week 4, from a patient treated with tofacitinib. CDR3 loop: CASSLGFSYEQYF. The CDR3 coding sequence is TGTGCCAGCAGCTTGGGGTTCTCCTACGAGCAGTACTTC.